There are many counts of the clone carrying this T cell receptor (beta chain). Its antigen is currently unknown. MiXCR was run by TCRdb on the 5' RACE reads, yielding one entry per CDR3 protein. The sample yields about 33,000 distinct CDR3 sequences, roughly 21% seen once. V was pared by 1 base and J by 5 bases, with 7 bases of the junction left unmatched. The CDR3 has 18 residues. Looked up from germline, CDR1 is LGHNA and CDR2 is YNFKEQ. The data stem from a study of T-cell memory formation after mild COVID-19. Whole-study context: Largely donor-specific sequence clusters came from two donors.

Study findings and constraints: Proof of SARS-CoV-2 specificity was absent for the second-wave clones that crested on day 37.

What was sequenced was PBMCs or a T cell subset sorted from them (not recorded which). The chain joins TRBV4-2 to TRBJ2-1; 14 bases agree with TRBD2. The sequence was collected from an adult who had mild COVID-19 (a few samples of this study predate the infection). Cell type and time point are not known. The DNA of the CDR3 is TGTGCCAGCAGCCAAGTCGGACTAGCGGGGGGAGGAGACAATGAGCAGTTCTTC. Encoded protein: CASSQVGLAGGGDNEQFF.